This is a list of T cell receptor beta chains from one sample in a study of vaccination and CD4 T cells after COVID-19. TCRdb analysed the PCR reads with MiXCR anew, one entry per CDR3 protein. The sample carries over 9,000 distinct CDR3 sequences, 35% to 50% recorded once. The antigens of these receptors remain unknown. The material sequenced was CD4+ T cells from blood, cultured in vitro. These receptors came from a human donor who had recovered from COVID-19. The CDR3 runs from the conserved cysteine through the conserved F or W. A D gene is named only where the DNA matches it firmly. Only some rows state a clone size, as once, few, many or a class for expanded clones.

length	V	size	J	D	CDR3	DNA
15	TRBV18	-	TRBJ2-7	-	CASSPYQRSSYEQYF	TGTGCCAGCTCACCATACCAGCGTAGCTCCTACGAGCAGTACTTC
16	TRBV4-2	-	TRBJ2-1	TRBD2	CASSQGRDYSYNEQFF	TGTGCCAGCAGCCAAGGGAGGGACTACTCCTACAATGAGCAGTTCTTC
14	TRBV2	few	TRBJ1-5	TRBD1	CASSGQGRIQPQHF	TGTGCCAGCAGTGGACAGGGTAGAATTCAGCCCCAGCATTTT
15	TRBV11-2	-	TRBJ2-7	-	CASSLKWQGNHEQYF	TGTGCCAGCAGCTTGAAATGGCAGGGAAACCACGAGCAGTACTTC
12	TRBV20-1	few	TRBJ1-3	-	CSAPSSGNTIYF	TGCAGTGCCCCGAGCTCTGGAAACACCATATATTTT
15	TRBV5-1	-	TRBJ2-2	-	CASSAGQLNTGELFF	TGCGCCAGCAGCGCTGGACAGCTGAACACCGGGGAGCTGTTTTTT
16	TRBV19	-	TRBJ1-2	-	CASSIVGQARLYGYTF	TGTGCCAGTAGTATAGTTGGGCAGGCGAGACTCTATGGCTACACCTTC
15	TRBV7-2	-	TRBJ2-7	TRBD1	CASSLTGEHVREQYF	TGTGCCAGCAGCCTGACAGGGGAGCATGTACGCGAGCAGTACTTC
16	TRBV11-2	-	TRBJ1-2	TRBD1	CASSSDRVPRTYGYTF	TGTGCCAGCAGCTCCGACAGGGTTCCCCGGACGTATGGCTACACCTTC
17	TRBV7-6	-	TRBJ2-2	-	CASSFVLVRANTGELFF	TGTGCCAGCAGCTTTGTCCTCGTCCGGGCTAACACCGGGGAGCTGTTTTTT
14	TRBV18	-	TRBJ1-2	-	CATRDRGNVYGYTF	TGTGCCACCAGGGACCGGGGAAATGTCTATGGCTACACCTTC
15	TRBV6-2/TRBV6-3	few	TRBJ2-7	-	CASSHRVKWVSEQYF	TGTGCCAGCAGCCACAGGGTTAAATGGGTGAGCGAGCAGTACTTC
14	TRBV29-1	-	TRBJ1-1	-	CSADGRTLNTEAFF	TGCAGCGCGGACGGGAGGACCTTGAACACTGAAGCTTTCTTT
15	TRBV6-1	large	TRBJ1-6	-	CASRPRSRAYSPLHF	TGTGCCAGCAGGCCCCGGTCCCGCGCTTATTCACCCCTCCACTTT
16	TRBV7-2	-	TRBJ1-1	TRBD1	CASSLRQGIINTEASF	TGTGCCAGCAGCCTCAGACAGGGGATAATAAACACTGAAGCTTCCTTT
18	TRBV7-9	-	TRBJ1-5	TRBD1	CASTLTALRDSSNQPQHF	TGTGCCAGCACCTTAACCGCTCTACGGGACAGTAGCAATCAGCCCCAGCATTTT
13	TRBV6-2/TRBV6-3	-	TRBJ2-5	TRBD2	CASYRGGGETQYF	TGTGCCAGCTATAGGGGCGGGGGAGAGACCCAGTACTTC
15	TRBV7-7	few	TRBJ2-2	TRBD2	CASSFQAGGSGELFF	TGTGCCAGCAGCTTTCAAGCGGGGGGAAGCGGGGAGCTGTTTTTT
14	TRBV7-9	-	TRBJ1-1	-	CASSPRGAGTEAFF	TGTGCCAGCAGCCCAAGGGGGGCAGGCACTGAAGCTTTCTTT
14	TRBV7-2	few	TRBJ1-2	-	CASSLGSGARGYTF	TGTGCCAGCAGCTTAGGATCTGGGGCGAGGGGCTACACCTTC
13	TRBV6-5	few	TRBJ1-2	TRBD1	CASSSRTGGGYTF	TGTGCCAGCAGTTCTCGGACAGGGGGCGGCTACACCTTC
14	TRBV7-2	once	TRBJ2-5	-	CASSFGQLGETQYF	TGTGCCAGCAGCTTTGGTCAGCTCGGGGAGACCCAGTACTTC
13	TRBV11-2	few	TRBJ2-2	-	CASNRGGGGELFF	TGTGCCAGCAACAGGGGAGGAGGCGGGGAGCTGTTTTTT
13	TRBV6-1	-	TRBJ1-2	-	CASSLTGNYGYTF	TGTGCCAGCTCCCTTACAGGCAACTATGGCTACACCTTC
14	TRBV27	-	TRBJ1-3	-	CASSLGVSGNTIYF	TGTGCCAGCAGTTTAGGTGTATCTGGAAACACCATATATTTT
15	TRBV18	-	TRBJ2-3	TRBD1	CASSPSTGGADTQYF	TGTGCCAGCTCACCTTCAACAGGGGGCGCAGATACGCAGTATTTT
13	TRBV11-3	-	TRBJ2-1	TRBD2	CASSLSGGNEQFF	TGTGCCAGCAGCTTGTCGGGGGGAAATGAGCAGTTCTTC
13	TRBV6-2/TRBV6-3	once	TRBJ1-5	TRBD1	CASSQNRQGAQHF	TGTGCCAGCAGTCAAAACCGACAGGGGGCCCAGCATTTT
13	TRBV20-1	-	TRBJ1-2	-	CSAREGSINSYTF	TGCAGTGCTAGAGAAGGCTCCATAAACAGCTACACCTTC
15	TRBV5-1	-	TRBJ1-6	-	CASSLASDSNSPLHF	TGCGCCAGCAGCTTGGCCTCGGACAGTAATTCACCCCTCCACTTT
15	TRBV6-2/TRBV6-3	few	TRBJ2-5	-	CASSSTPDWQETQYF	TGTGCCAGCAGTTCCACCCCGGACTGGCAAGAGACCCAGTACTTC
16	TRBV4-1	-	TRBJ2-3	-	CASSQPRRGRTDTQYF	TGCGCCAGCAGCCAACCGCGGAGGGGCCGAACAGATACGCAGTATTTT
12	TRBV12-3/TRBV12-4	-	TRBJ1-2	TRBD1	CASSGQEYGYTF	TGTGCCAGCAGCGGACAGGAATATGGCTACACCTTC
13	TRBV6-1	few	TRBJ1-2	TRBD1	CASRKGAGYGYTF	TGTGCCAGTCGTAAGGGGGCCGGCTATGGCTACACCTTC
20	TRBV6-1	few	TRBJ2-2	TRBD1	CASSEAPYRGLRLNTGELFF	TGTGCCAGCAGTGAGGCTCCTTACAGGGGCCTCCGACTGAACACCGGGGAGCTGTTTTTT
14	TRBV6-2/TRBV6-3	few	TRBJ1-5	-	CASRERPNFTPQHF	TGTGCCAGCAGGGAACGGCCGAACTTCACGCCCCAGCATTTT
13	TRBV11-3	few	TRBJ1-2	TRBD1	CASSRDRNYGYTF	TGTGCCAGCAGCCGGGACAGGAACTATGGCTACACCTTC
13	TRBV10-3	few	TRBJ1-2	-	CATTRDIQYGYTF	TGTGCCACCACAAGGGACATTCAGTATGGCTACACCTTC
12	TRBV7-2	-	TRBJ1-6	-	CASSLRLSPLHF	TGTGCCAGCAGCTTGCGGCTTTCACCCCTCCACTTT
15	TRBV7-7	-	TRBJ2-5	-	CASSTGRGSQETQYF	TGTGCCAGCAGCACAGGGAGGGGTTCCCAAGAGACCCAGTACTTC
16	TRBV12-3/TRBV12-4	few	TRBJ1-5	TRBD1	CASSLGTGTTGQPQHF	TGTGCCAGCAGTTTAGGGACAGGGACTACAGGTCAGCCCCAGCATTTT